The clone carrying this T cell receptor beta chain was seen a few times. As yet, its antigen is unknown. The data were taken from a study of beta chain features in type 1 diabetes. The authors reverse transcribed all of the isolated RNA, so sequencing captured expressed TCRB transcripts. Clones were sequenced by immunoSEQ multiplex PCR, and TCRdb holds only the in-frame ones, with some missing. The data show a few hundred thousand clones, approximately 15% seen once. V lost 8 bases, J lost 5 bases, and 10 bases stayed unmatched. Germline CDR1 SNHLY, CDR2 FYNNEI. The CDR3 spans 15 residues. Findings of the study overall: It was possible that PCR favored shorter templates, equally so in patients and controls. Within each of all four CD4+ subsets, Type 1 diabetes patients had TCRB CDR3s that were moderately but significantly shorter.

The chain joins TRBV2 to TRBJ2-1; TRBD2 matches 9 bases. The sequencing sample was made of naive CD4+ T cells from blood. This clonotype was obtained from a man younger than 45 in good health. CDR3 region: CASLKAGGENNEQFF. The CDR3 region has the DNA TGTGCCAGCCTAAAAGCGGGAGGTGAAAACAATGAGCAGTTCTTC.